The rows below give T cell receptor beta chains drawn from one sample of a study of PD-L1 blockade in urothelial cancer. Produced via immunoSEQ multiplex PCR; TCRdb's table is partial and in-frame only. Altogether 85,000 to 130,000 clones are present, approximately 91% being singletons, with the ten largest covering approximately 0.88%. This material consisted of PBMCs, taken around atezolizumab (anti-PD-L1) treatment. The receptors stem from an elderly woman with urothelial cancer. Each CDR3 is given with its conserved first and last residue. Fields, in order: D gene, J gene, V gene, clone size, CDR3 protein, CDR3 DNA. The D gene is left open where the match is weak. The size field is filled for only some rows; it gives once, few, many or a size class.

. | TRBJ2-7 | TRBV7-3 | . | CASSPNSQGYEQYF | TGTGCCAGCAGCCCAAATTCACAGGGCTACGAGCAGTACTTC
. | TRBJ2-1 | TRBV5-1 | . | CASSYGLNNEQFF | TGCGCCAGCAGCTACGGACTAAACAATGAGCAGTTCTTC
. | TRBJ2-1 | TRBV7-8 | . | CASSLRVGLSYNEQFF | TGTGCCAGCAGCTTAAGAGTGGGCCTCTCCTACAATGAGCAGTTCTTC
. | TRBJ2-5 | TRBV14 | few | CASSQGTQETQYF | TGTGCCAGCAGCCAAGGAACACAAGAGACCCAGTACTTC
. | TRBJ2-2 | TRBV20-1 | . | CSAEGPGELFF | TGCAGTGCGGAGGGCCCCGGGGAGCTGTTTTTT
TRBD1 | TRBJ1-1 | TRBV18 | . | CASSPGAQGASDTEAFF | TGTGCCAGCTCACCCGGGGCTCAGGGGGCGAGTGACACTGAAGCTTTCTTT
TRBD1 | TRBJ1-1 | TRBV19 | . | CASSSGTGILGTEAFF | TGTGCCAGTAGTTCCGGGACAGGCATCTTAGGCACTGAAGCTTTCTTT
. | TRBJ2-3 | TRBV5-6 | . | CASSLRQADTQYF | TGTGCCAGCAGCTTACGCCAGGCAGATACGCAGTATTTT
TRBD2 | TRBJ2-5 | TRBV15 | . | CATSRAAGGQYF | TGTGCCACCAGCAGGGCGGCGGGGGGTCAGTACTTC
. | TRBJ1-2 | TRBV4-2 | . | CASSQDAGARGYTF | TGTGCCAGCAGCCAAGATGCAGGGGCTAGGGGCTACACCTTC
. | TRBJ2-5 | TRBV5-1 | . | CATTTGSIGETQYF | TGCGCCACCACGACAGGCTCGATTGGGGAGACCCAGTACTTC
TRBD1 | TRBJ2-5 | TRBV11-3 | . | CASSTGQGEETQYF | TGTGCCAGCAGCACGGGACAGGGCGAAGAGACCCAGTACTTC
TRBD1 | TRBJ2-1 | TRBV5-5 | . | CASLPGQGTNEQFF | TGTGCCAGCTTACCGGGACAGGGTACTAATGAGCAGTTCTTC
. | TRBJ1-3 | TRBV14 | few | CASKPTLPGNTIYF | TGTGCCAGCAAGCCCACTCTACCTGGAAACACCATATATTTT
TRBD2 | TRBJ2-1 | TRBV14 | . | CASSPPGLAGYNEQFF | TGTGCCAGCAGCCCCCCGGGACTAGCGGGGTACAATGAGCAGTTCTTC
. | TRBJ2-3 | TRBV5-1 | . | CASSLAGHSDTQYF | TGCGCCAGCAGCTTAGCGGGCCACTCAGATACGCAGTATTTT
. | TRBJ2-3 | TRBV7-8 | . | CASSTLGTPTDTQYF | TGTGCCAGCAGCACCCTAGGTACCCCAACAGATACGCAGTATTTT
. | TRBJ2-5 | TRBV5-1 | . | CASSLGVAASQETQYF | TGCGCCAGCAGCTTGGGAGTAGCGGCCTCTCAAGAGACCCAGTACTTC
TRBD1 | TRBJ1-1 | TRBV6-1 | . | CASRQMGQAYTEAFF | TGTGCCAGCAGGCAGATGGGACAGGCCTACACTGAAGCTTTCTTT
. | TRBJ1-1 | TRBV7-9 | . | CASSSRTASNTEAFF | TGTGCCAGCAGCTCTAGGACAGCCTCTAACACTGAAGCTTTCTTT
TRBD1 | TRBJ1-4 | TRBV14 | . | CASSQGTRGPSGKLFF | TGTGCCAGCAGCCAAGGGACCAGGGGGCCTTCAGGGAAACTGTTTTTT